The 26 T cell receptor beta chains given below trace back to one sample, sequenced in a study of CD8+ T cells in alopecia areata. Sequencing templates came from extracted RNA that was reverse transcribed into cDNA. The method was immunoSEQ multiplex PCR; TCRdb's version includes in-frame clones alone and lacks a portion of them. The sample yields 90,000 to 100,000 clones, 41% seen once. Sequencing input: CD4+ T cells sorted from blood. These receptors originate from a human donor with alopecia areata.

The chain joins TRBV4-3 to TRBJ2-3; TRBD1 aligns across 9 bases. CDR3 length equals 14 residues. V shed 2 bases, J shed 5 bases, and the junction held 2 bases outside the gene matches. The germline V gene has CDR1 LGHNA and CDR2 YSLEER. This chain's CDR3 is CASSQLDRGDTQYF. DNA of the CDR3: TGCGCCAGCAGCCAATTGGACAGGGGAGATACGCAGTATTTT.

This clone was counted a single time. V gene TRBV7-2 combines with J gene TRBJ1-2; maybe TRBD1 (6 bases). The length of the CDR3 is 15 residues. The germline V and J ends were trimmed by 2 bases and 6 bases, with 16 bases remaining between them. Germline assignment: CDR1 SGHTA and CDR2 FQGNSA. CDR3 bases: TGTGCCAGCAGCTTATTCGGGGGGCGTGTGGATGGCTACACCTTC. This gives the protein CASSLFGGRVDGYTF.

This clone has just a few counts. The CDR3 spells CATRRAVVGEQFF. CDR3 DNA: TGTGCCACCAGACGGGCGGTTGTCGGTGAGCAGTTCTTC. V and J are TRBV14 and TRBJ2-1; D not certain. The CDR3 has 13 residues. CDR1 and CDR2 from the germline V gene are SGHDN and FVKESK. Trimming removed 10 bases from V and 9 bases from J, with 19 bases in between. Using reference TRBV14 and TRBJ2-1 for the parts outside the CDR3, the full variable domain is EAGVTQFPSHSVIEKGQTVTLRCDPISGHDNLYWYRRVMGKEIKFLLHFVKESKQDESGMPNNRFLAERTGGTYSTLKVQPAELEDSGVYFCATRRAVVGEQFFGPGTRLTVL.

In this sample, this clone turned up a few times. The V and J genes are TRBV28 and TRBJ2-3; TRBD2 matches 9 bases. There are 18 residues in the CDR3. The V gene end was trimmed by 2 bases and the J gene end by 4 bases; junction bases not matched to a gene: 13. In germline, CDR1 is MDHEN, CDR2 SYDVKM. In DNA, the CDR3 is TGTGCCAGCAGTTTACCCAGCGGGAGGAGGTACAGCGCAGATACGCAGTATTTT. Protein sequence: CASSLPSGRRYSADTQYF.

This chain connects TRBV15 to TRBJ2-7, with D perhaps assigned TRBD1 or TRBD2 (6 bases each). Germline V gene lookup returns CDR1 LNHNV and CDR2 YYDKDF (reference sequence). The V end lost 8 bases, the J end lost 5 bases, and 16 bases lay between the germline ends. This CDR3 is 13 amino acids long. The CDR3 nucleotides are TGTGCCACCGCGCGTGCAGGGGAGGACGAGCAGTACTTC. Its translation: CATARAGEDEQYF.

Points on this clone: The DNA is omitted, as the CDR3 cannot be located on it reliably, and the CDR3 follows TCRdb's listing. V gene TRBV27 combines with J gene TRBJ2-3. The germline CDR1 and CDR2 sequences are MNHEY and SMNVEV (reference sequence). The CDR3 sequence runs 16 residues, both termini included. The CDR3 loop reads CASSFGPGDSTDTQYF.

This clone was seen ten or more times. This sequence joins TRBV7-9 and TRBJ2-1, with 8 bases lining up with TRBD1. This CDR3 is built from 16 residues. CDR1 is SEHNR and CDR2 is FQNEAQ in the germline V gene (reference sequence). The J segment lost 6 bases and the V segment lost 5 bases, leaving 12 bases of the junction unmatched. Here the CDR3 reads CASSPGQGASGNEQFF. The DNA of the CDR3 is TGTGCCAGCAGCCCCGGACAGGGTGCATCCGGCAATGAGCAGTTCTTC.

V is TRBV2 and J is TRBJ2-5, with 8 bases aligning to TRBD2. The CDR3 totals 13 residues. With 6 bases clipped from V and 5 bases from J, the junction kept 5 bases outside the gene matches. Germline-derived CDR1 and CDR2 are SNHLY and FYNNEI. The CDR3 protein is CASSLQRGETQYF. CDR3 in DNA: TGTGCCAGCAGCCTTCAGCGGGGGGAGACCCAGTACTTC.

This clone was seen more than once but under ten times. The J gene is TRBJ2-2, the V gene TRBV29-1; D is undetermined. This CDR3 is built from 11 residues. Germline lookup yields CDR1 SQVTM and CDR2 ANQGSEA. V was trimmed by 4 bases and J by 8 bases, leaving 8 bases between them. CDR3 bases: TGCAGCGTTGCTTTCGGAGGGGAGCTGTTTTTT. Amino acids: CSVAFGGELFF.

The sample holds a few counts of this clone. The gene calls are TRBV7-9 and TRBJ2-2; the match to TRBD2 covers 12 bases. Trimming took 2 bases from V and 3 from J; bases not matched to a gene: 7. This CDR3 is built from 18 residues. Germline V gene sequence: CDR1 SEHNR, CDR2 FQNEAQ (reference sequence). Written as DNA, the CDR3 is TGTGCCAGCAGCTTACCGGGGCGGACTAGCGGGGACACCGGGGAGCTGTTTTTT. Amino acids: CASSLPGRTSGDTGELFF.

CDR3 sequence reads: CASSKRAVSGNTIYF. DNA for the CDR3: TGTGCCAGCAGCAAGCGGGCAGTCTCTGGAAACACCATATATTTT. The genes are TRBV9 and TRBJ1-3; no clear D gene. This CDR3 has 15 amino acids. In germline, CDR1 is SGDLS, CDR2 YYNGEE. Trimming stripped 4 bases from V and 0 bases from J, with 11 bases between.

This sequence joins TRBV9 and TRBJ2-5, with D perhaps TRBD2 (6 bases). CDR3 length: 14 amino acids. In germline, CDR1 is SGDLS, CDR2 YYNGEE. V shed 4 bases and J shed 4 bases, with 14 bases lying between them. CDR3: CASSRGNGGETQYF. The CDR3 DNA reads TGTGCCAGCAGCCGGGGGAACGGTGGAGAGACCCAGTACTTC.

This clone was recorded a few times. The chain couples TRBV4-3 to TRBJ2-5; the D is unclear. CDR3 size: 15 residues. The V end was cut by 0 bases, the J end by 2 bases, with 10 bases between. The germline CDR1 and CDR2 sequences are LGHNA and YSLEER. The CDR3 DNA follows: TGCGCCAGCAGCCAAGAATTTCGACTGCAAGAGACCCAGTACTTC. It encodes CASSQEFRLQETQYF.

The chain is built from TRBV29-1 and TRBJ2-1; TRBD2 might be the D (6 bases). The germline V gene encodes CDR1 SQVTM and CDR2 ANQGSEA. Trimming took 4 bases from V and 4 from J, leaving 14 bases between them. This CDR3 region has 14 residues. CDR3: CSVVVLAVYNEQFF. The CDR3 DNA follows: TGCAGCGTTGTTGTACTAGCTGTATACAATGAGCAGTTCTTC.

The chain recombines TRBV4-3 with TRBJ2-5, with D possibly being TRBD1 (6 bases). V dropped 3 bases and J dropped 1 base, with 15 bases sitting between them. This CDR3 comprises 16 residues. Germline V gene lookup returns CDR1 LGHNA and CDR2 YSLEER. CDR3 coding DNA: TGCGCCAGCAGCCACCAGTACAGGGTCGCCCAAGAGACCCAGTACTTC. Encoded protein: CASSHQYRVAQETQYF.

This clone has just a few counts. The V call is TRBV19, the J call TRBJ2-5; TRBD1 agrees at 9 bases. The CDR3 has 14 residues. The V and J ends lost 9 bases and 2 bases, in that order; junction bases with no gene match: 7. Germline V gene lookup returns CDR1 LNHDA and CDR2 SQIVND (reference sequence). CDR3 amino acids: CASRGTGKQETQYF. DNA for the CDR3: TGTGCCAGCCGGGGGACAGGGAAACAAGAGACCCAGTACTTC.

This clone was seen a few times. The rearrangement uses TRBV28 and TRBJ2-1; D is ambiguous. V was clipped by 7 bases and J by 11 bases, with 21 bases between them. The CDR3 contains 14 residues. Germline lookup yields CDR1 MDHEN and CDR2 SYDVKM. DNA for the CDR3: TGTGCCAGCACCCGGCCAAGTGAGGACCAGAAGCAGTTCTTC. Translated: CASTRPSEDQKQFF. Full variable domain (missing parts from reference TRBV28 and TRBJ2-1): DVKVTQSSRYLVKRTGEKVFLECVQDMDHENMFWYRQDPGLGLRLIYFSYDVKMKEKGDIPEGYSVSREKKERFSLILESASTNQTSMYLCASTRPSEDQKQFFGPGTRLTVL.

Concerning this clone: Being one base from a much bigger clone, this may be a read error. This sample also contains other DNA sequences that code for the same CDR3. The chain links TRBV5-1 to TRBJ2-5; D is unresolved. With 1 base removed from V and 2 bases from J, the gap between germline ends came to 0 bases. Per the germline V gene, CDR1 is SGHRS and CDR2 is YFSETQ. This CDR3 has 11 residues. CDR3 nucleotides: TGCGCCAGCAGCTTGCAAGAGACCCAGTACTTC. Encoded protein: CASSLQETQYF. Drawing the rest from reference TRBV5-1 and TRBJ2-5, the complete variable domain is KAGVTQTPRYLIKTRGQQVTLSCSPISGHRSVSWYQQTPGQGLQFLFEYFSETQRNKGNFPGRFSGRQFSNSRSEMNVSTLELGDSALYLCASSLQETQYFGPGTRLLVL.

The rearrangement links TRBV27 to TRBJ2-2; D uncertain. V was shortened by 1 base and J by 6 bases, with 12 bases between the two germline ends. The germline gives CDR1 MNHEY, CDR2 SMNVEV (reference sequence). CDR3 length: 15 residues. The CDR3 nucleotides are TGTGCCAGCAGTTTATTATCGGGTTCCGCCGGGGAGCTGTTTTTT. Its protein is CASSLLSGSAGELFF.

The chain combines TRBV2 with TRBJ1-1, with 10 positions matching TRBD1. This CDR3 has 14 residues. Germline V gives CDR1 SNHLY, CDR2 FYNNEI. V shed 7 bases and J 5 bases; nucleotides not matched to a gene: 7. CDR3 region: CASTRDRGGTEAFF. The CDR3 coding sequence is TGTGCCAGCACTCGGGACAGGGGAGGGACTGAAGCTTTCTTT. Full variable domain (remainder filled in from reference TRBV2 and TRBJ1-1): EPEVTQTPSHQVTQMGQEVILRCVPISNHLYFYWYRQILGQKVEFLVSFYNNEISEKSEIFDDQFSVERPDGSNFTLKIRSTKLEDSAMYFCASTRDRGGTEAFFGQGTRLTVV.

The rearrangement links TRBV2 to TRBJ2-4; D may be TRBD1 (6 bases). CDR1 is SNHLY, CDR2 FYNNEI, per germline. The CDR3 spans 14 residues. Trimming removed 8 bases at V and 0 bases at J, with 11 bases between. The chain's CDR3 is CASGADRAKNIQYF. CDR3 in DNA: TGTGCCAGCGGAGCGGACAGAGCCAAAAACATTCAGTACTTC. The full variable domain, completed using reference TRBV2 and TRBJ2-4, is EPEVTQTPSHQVTQMGQEVILRCVPISNHLYFYWYRQILGQKVEFLVSFYNNEISEKSEIFDDQFSVERPDGSNFTLKIRSTKLEDSAMYFCASGADRAKNIQYFGAGTRLSVL.

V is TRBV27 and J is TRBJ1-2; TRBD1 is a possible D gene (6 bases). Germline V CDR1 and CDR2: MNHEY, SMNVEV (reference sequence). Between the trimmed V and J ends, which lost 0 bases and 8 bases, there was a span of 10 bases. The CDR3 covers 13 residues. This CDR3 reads CASSLSAGEGYTF. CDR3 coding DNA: TGTGCCAGCAGTTTATCGGCAGGGGAAGGCTACACCTTC.

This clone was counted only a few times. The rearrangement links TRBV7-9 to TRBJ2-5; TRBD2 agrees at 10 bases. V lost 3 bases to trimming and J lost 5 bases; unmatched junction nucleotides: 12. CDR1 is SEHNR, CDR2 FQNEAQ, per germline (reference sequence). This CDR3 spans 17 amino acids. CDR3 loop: CASSFSLAGESRETQYF. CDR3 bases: TGTGCCAGCAGCTTTAGTCTAGCGGGGGAGTCTCGGGAGACCCAGTACTTC. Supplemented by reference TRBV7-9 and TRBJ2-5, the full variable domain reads DTGVSQNPRHKITKRGQNVTFRCDPISEHNRLYWYRQTLGQGPEFLTYFQNEAQLEKSRLLSDRFSAERPKGSFSTLEIQRTEQGDSAMYLCASSFSLAGESRETQYFGPGTRLLVL.

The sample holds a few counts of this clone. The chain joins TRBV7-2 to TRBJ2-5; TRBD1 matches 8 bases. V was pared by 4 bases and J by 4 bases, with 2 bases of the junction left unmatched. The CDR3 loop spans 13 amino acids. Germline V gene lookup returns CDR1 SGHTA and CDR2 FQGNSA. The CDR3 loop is CASSSGQGETQYF. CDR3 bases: TGTGCCAGCAGCTCCGGACAGGGAGAGACCCAGTACTTC.

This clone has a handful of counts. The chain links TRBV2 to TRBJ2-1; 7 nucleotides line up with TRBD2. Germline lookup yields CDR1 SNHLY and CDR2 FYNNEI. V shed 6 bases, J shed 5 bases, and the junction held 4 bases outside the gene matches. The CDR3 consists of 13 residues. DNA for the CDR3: TGTGCCAGCAGCAGCGGGGAGGACAATGAGCAGTTCTTC. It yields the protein CASSSGEDNEQFF.

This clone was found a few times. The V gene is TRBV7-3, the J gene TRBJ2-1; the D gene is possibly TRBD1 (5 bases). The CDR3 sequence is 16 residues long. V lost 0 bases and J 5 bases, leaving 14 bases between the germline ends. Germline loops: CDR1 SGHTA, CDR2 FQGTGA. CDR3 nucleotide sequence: TGTGCCAGCAGCTTAACGTTGGGGCAGGGTAACAATGAGCAGTTCTTC. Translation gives CASSLTLGQGNNEQFF.